The clone carrying this T cell receptor beta chain has a handful of counts. The read comes to an end 3 residues before the CDR3 does, leaving the germline J gene to fill in the end. The entry originates in a study of T cell clonality in common variable immunodeficiency. The assay was immunoSEQ multiplex PCR, and TCRdb's table has in-frame clones only and misses some. The record shows roughly 48,000 clones for this sample, with no singletons present. Germline V gene lookup returns CDR1 SGHVT and CDR2 SQSDAQ. This CDR3 contains 15 residues. The sequence was collected from a person aged 18-70 years in good health. V and J are TRBV7-4 and TRBJ2-3; 7 bases line up with TRBD1. The specimen sequenced was peripheral blood mononuclear cells. CDR3 sequence: CASSLRGRSNQPQYF. The sequenced CDR3 bases are TGTGCCAGCAGCTTAAGGGGGCGAAGTAATCAGCCG. The whole variable domain, remainder taken from reference TRBV7-4 and TRBJ2-3, is GAGVSQSPRYKVAKRGRDVALRCDSISGHVTLYWYRQTLGQGSEVLTYSQSDAQRDKSGRPSGRFSAERPERSVSTLKIQRTEQGDSAVYLCASSLRGRSNQPQYFGPGTRLTVL.